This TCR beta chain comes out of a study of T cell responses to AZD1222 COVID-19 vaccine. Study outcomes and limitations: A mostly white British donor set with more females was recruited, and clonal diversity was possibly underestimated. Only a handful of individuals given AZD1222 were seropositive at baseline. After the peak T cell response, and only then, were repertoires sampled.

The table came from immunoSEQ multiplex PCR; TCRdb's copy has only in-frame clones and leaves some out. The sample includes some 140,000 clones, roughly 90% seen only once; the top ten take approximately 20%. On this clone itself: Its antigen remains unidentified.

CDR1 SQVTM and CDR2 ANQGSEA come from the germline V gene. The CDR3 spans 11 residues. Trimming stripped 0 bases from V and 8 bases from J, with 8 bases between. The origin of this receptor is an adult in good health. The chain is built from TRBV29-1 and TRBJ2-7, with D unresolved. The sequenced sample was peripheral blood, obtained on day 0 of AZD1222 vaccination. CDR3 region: CSVEDPVQQYF. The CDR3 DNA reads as TGCAGCGTTGAAGATCCGGTTCAGCAGTACTTC.